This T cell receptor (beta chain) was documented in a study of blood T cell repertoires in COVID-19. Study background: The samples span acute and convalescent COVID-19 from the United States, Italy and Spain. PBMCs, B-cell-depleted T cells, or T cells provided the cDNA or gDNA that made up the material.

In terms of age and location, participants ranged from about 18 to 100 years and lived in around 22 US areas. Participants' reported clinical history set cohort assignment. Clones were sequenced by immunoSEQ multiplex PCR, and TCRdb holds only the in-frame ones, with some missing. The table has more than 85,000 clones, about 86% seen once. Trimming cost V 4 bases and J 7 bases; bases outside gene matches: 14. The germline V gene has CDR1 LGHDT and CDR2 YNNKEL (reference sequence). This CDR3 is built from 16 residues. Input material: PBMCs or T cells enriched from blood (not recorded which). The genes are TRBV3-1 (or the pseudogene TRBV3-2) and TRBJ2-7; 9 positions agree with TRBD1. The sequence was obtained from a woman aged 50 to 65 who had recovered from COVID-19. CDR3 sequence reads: CASSLQGARLAGEQYF. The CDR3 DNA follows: TGTGCCAGCAGCCTACAGGGGGCGCGGTTGGCGGGGGAGCAGTACTTC.